This TCR beta chain appears in the sequencing data of a study of shared clonotypes between healthy human individuals. The CDR3 contains 16 residues. The ends were cut back, 2 bases at V and 3 bases at J, with 15 bases in the middle. Germline V gene data show CDR1 as SGDLS and CDR2 as YYNGEE. Investigators spread the genomic DNA of each subset evenly over several immunoSEQ plates. Method: immunoSEQ multiplex PCR; TCRdb's copy keeps in-frame clones and lacks some. The repertoire holds about 2.3 million clones, with 80% to 95% as singletons. As for this clone: Antigen: not known.

Study-level points and caveats: The sharing of around 5% of naive CD4 clonotypes was seen across a few donors. In general, naive subsets displayed greater estimated richness than memory subsets did.

The sample taken for sequencing was naive CD4+ T cells from PBMCs. Specified subset: CD45RA+ positively selected. The TCR was taken from a man between 18 and 35 years old in good health. Some clones in this sample may be carry-over from other donors' samples. The chain links TRBV9 to TRBJ2-1, with a tentative D call TRBD2 (5 bases). The CDR3 coding sequence is TGTGCCAGCAGCGTCTCAGGACTCTCCCTCTACAATGAGCAGTTCTTC. It encodes CASSVSGLSLYNEQFF.